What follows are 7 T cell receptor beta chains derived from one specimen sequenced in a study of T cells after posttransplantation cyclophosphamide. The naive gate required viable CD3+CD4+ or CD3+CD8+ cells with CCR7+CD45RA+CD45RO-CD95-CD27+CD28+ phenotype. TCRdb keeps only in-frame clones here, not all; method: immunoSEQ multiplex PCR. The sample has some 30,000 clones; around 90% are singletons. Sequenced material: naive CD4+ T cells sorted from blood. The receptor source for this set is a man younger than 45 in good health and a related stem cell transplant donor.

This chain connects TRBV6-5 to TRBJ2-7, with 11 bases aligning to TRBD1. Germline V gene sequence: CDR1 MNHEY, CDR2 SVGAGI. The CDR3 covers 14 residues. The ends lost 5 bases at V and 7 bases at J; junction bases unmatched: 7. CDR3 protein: CASSRGQGAREQYF. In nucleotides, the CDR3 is TGTGCCAGCAGTCGCGGACAGGGGGCAAGGGAGCAGTACTTC.

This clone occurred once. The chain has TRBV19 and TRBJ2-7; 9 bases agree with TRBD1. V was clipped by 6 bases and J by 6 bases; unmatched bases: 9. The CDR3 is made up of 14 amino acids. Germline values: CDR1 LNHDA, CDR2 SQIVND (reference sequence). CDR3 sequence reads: CASSQTTGGGEQYF. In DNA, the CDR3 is TGTGCCAGTAGCCAGACTACAGGGGGCGGCGAGCAGTACTTC.

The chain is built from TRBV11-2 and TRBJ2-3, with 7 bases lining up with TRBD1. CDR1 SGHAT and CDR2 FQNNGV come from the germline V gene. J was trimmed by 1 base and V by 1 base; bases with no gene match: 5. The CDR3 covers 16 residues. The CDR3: CASSLVWDSRTDTQYF. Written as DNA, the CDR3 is TGTGCCAGCAGCTTAGTATGGGACAGTCGCACAGATACGCAGTATTTT. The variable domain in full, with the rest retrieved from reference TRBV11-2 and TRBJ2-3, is EAGVAQSPRYKIIEKRQSVAFWCNPISGHATLYWYQQILGQGPKLLIQFQNNGVVDDSQLPKDRFSAERLKGVDSTLKIQPAKLEDSAVYLCASSLVWDSRTDTQYFGPGTRLTVL.

The CDR3 loop reads CASSLLQGPEQYF. CDR3 in DNA: TGTGCCAGCAGCTTGCTACAGGGGCCCGAGCAGTACTTC. The rearrangement links TRBV5-5 to TRBJ2-7; 7 bases line up with TRBD1. Trimming took 1 base from V and 6 from J; bases not matched to a gene: 4. Germline assignment: CDR1 SGHKS and CDR2 YYEKEE (reference sequence). This CDR3 has 13 amino acids.

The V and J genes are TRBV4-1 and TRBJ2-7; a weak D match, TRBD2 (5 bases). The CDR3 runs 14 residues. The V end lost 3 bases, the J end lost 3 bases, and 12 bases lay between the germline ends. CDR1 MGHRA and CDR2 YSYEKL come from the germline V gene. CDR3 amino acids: CASSQEVDGYEQYF. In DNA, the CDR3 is TGCGCCAGCAGCCAGGAGGTGGACGGCTACGAGCAGTACTTC.

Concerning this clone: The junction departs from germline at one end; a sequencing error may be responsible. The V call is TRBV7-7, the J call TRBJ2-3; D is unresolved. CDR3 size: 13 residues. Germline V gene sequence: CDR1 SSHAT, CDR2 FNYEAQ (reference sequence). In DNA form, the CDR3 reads TGTGCTAGCATCCCAGAGCGTTCAGATACGCAGTATTTT. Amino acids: CASIPERSDTQYF.

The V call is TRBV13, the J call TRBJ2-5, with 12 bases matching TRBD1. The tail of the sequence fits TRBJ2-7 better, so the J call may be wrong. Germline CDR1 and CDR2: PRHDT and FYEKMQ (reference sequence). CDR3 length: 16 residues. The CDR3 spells CASSPNPGTGGDEQYF. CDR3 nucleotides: TGTGCCAGCAGCCCGAATCCCGGGACAGGGGGCGACGAGCAGTACTTC.